The subject of this entry is one T cell receptor beta chain. The antigen this receptor binds is unknown. No much larger clonotype is one base removed from it; base qualities were not supplied. In the same sample, other DNA sequences code for this CDR3. The germline V gene supplies CDR1 MDHEN and CDR2 SYDVKM. Its CDR3 holds 13 amino acids, cysteine through phenylalanine. Only the CDR3 portion is preserved as DNA: 39 bases, with reading frame beginning at the first base. The junction carries 9 bases between V and J, which are trimmed by 2 bases and 5 bases respectively. The data were taken from a study of shared clonotypes between healthy human individuals (TCRdb year 2020). Context from the whole study: The cohort included three men and two women between 18 and 49 years of age. To estimate repertoire size and how much clonotype sharing occurs between individuals, the study deeply sequenced the blood TCR repertoires of several healthy adults. Libraries were prepared and TCR repertoires were sequenced by different laboratories using diverse techniques, in order to increase sequencing depth and limit assay-specific biases. Per donor, three plates each were used for CD4 naive and CD4 memory, two for CD8 naive, and one for CD8 memory. Between about 0.85 and 10 billion PBMCs per donor were obtained by leukapheresis.

Points the paper makes about the study in general: Sampling was limited to blood, and TCR repertoires in tissue likely differ from TCR repertoires in blood. Because the study included only a small number of donors, the genetic and exposure-history diversity represented was limited. Based on pairwise subsampling, the degree of clonotype sharing among donors was expected to be affected by sequencing depth. Naive subsets generally had larger estimated clonotype richness than memory subsets. Clonotypes shared by all four sorted-subset donors showed higher generation probabilities than non-shared clonotypes. About 5% of naive CD4, 3.5% of naive CD8, approximately 2% of memory CD4, and around 0.4% of memory CD8 clonotypes were shared across a few donors. Even with the large sequencing depth, rarefaction of the sorted-subset datasets indicated that sequencing was incomplete.

Using the deep immunoSEQ assay, multiplex PCR amplified TCR CDR3 regions from genomic DNA. Extracted genomic DNA from each cell subset was spread evenly across all wells of several immunoSEQ 96-well plates, with each plate serving as a replicate. For sorted subsets, each replicate PCR was loaded with approximately 200 ng genomic DNA, equivalent to 25,000 to 35,000 T cell genomes. Purified libraries were quantified with a Qubit 3.0 fluorometer, sized on a Bioanalyzer 2100, and re-quantified with the KAPA Library Quantification kit. A separate single-read 150-cycle Illumina NextSeq 550 flow cell was used to sequence each immunoSEQ 96-well plate. As for the authors' bioinformatics: Because the immunoSEQ output held only junctional sequences and lacked quality scores, the filtering could not match the filtering applied to full-length reads. Sequences were annotated with PyIR, a Python wrapper for IgBLAST v1.9, and V/J genes and CDR3 were assigned using IMGT germline references. Reads with weak V/J assignments (E-value above 1e-6), missing CDR3, stop codons, out-of-frame junctions, or ambiguous translated residues were removed. V3J clonotypes were defined by identical inferred V gene, J gene, and CDR3 amino acid sequence. Percentage overlap between repertoires was computed as shared unique clonotypes divided by the size of the smaller repertoire. RTK rarefaction, the Chao1 estimator, and Recon v2.1 estimates of unobserved clonotypes were used to assess repertoire richness. OLGA was used to compute generation probabilities for all TCRbeta clonotypes that the gDNA method yielded from a handful of donors. TCRdb re-hosts the immuneACCESS table, in-frame sequences only. Its copies lack some clones; in the studies checked, an unresolved V gene accounts for under half of them, and the cause for the rest is not known. The V and J calls and clone size come from that table; D and trimming were worked out from the DNA. Across this sample there are millions of clones, with around nine tenths seen only once. Around 0.14% of the sample is taken by the ten largest.

The donors were healthy, HIV-negative adults who had no recently reported acute infections or vaccinations. All donors were Caucasian adults living in Nashville, Tennessee, USA. CD4+ T cells were enriched by magnetic negative selection; naive cells were then positively selected on CD45RA, and the negative fraction formed the memory subset. After blood collection by leukapheresis, PBMCs were isolated using Ficoll-Histopaque density gradient centrifugation and then cryopreserved in the vapor phase of liquid nitrogen. Analytical flow cytometry was used to check the purity and quantity of each magnetically sorted T cell population. From each sorted fraction, genomic DNA was isolated and quantified by UV absorbance on a Nanodrop 2000c.

The chain employs TRBV28 and TRBJ2-5; there is no confident call for the D gene. The specimen was naive CD4+ T cells sorted from blood. Read against the paper, the sample's cell subset or site label means: CD45RA+ positively selected. The TCR was taken from a man in his late teens or twenties in good health. The DNA is TGTGCCAGCAGTTTAGGGGTTCCGGAGACCCAGTACTTC. Protein translation: CASSLGVPETQYF.